A selection of T cell receptor beta chains follows, all from one sample in a study of quantifying T cell responses using KT2 cells. MiXCR, applied by TCRdb to the UMI-ligation and nested PCR reads, yields one record per CDR3 protein. The sample has some 50,000 distinct CDR3 sequences, 11% seen once. Source material: PBMCs spiked with cells of the T cell clone KT2. The receptors originated from a human donor. CDR3s include the opening cysteine and the closing phenylalanine or tryptophan. The order of the fields is D gene, V gene, clone size, J gene, CDR3 protein, CDR3 DNA. The D gene is left open where the match is weak. Part of the rows lack a size; the others show once, few, many or a class for expanded clones.

D gene: NA
V gene: TRBV28
clone size: many
J gene: TRBJ2-3
CDR3 protein: CASSLGQATDTQYF
CDR3 DNA: TGTGCCAGCAGTTTAGGGCAGGCCACAGATACGCAGTATTTT

D gene: NA
V gene: TRBV10-2
clone size: few
J gene: TRBJ2-7
CDR3 protein: CASSESLGFTTSYEQYF
CDR3 DNA: TGCGCCAGCAGTGAGTCGTTGGGCTTTACAACCTCCTACGAGCAGTACTTC

D gene: NA
V gene: TRBV6-5
clone size: few
J gene: TRBJ1-1
CDR3 protein: CASRTSRGRTEAFF
CDR3 DNA: TGTGCCAGCAGAACTTCCAGGGGACGCACTGAAGCTTTCTTT

D gene: NA
V gene: TRBV6-5
clone size: NA
J gene: TRBJ2-7
CDR3 protein: CASIDVGGGNYEQYF
CDR3 DNA: TGTGCCAGCATAGACGTAGGGGGGGGCAACTACGAGCAGTACTTC

D gene: TRBD2
V gene: TRBV5-4
clone size: few
J gene: TRBJ2-1
CDR3 protein: CASRTGGDEQFF
CDR3 DNA: TGTGCCAGCAGGACGGGGGGGGATGAGCAGTTCTTC

D gene: NA
V gene: TRBV12-3/TRBV12-4
clone size: few
J gene: TRBJ1-5
CDR3 protein: CASSRTNVGNQPQHF
CDR3 DNA: TGTGCCAGCAGTAGGACAAACGTAGGCAATCAGCCCCAGCATTTT

D gene: NA
V gene: TRBV6-6
clone size: few
J gene: TRBJ1-1
CDR3 protein: CASSYGSPQWAEAFF
CDR3 DNA: TGTGCCAGCAGTTACGGGTCCCCCCAGTGGGCTGAAGCTTTCTTT

D gene: NA
V gene: TRBV4-1
clone size: NA
J gene: TRBJ2-3
CDR3 protein: CASSQTKRGRSTDTQYF
CDR3 DNA: TGCGCCAGCAGCCAGACAAAGAGGGGGAGAAGCACAGATACGCAGTATTTT

D gene: NA
V gene: TRBV11-3
clone size: NA
J gene: TRBJ1-2
CDR3 protein: CASSPRGSEGGYTF
CDR3 DNA: TGTGCCAGCAGCCCCCGAGGGTCTGAGGGTGGCTACACCTTC

D gene: NA
V gene: TRBV12-3/TRBV12-4
clone size: few
J gene: TRBJ1-3
CDR3 protein: CASSLTASGNTIYF
CDR3 DNA: TGTGCCAGCAGTTTGACAGCCTCTGGAAACACCATATATTTT

D gene: TRBD1
V gene: TRBV5-1
clone size: few
J gene: TRBJ1-3
CDR3 protein: CASSQTGGVGNTIYF
CDR3 DNA: TGCGCCAGCAGCCAGACAGGGGGCGTTGGAAACACCATATATTTT

D gene: NA
V gene: TRBV20-1
clone size: NA
J gene: TRBJ2-3
CDR3 protein: CRTLSGTDTQYF
CDR3 DNA: TGCAGGACTCTTAGCGGCACAGATACGCAGTATTTT

D gene: NA
V gene: TRBV5-1
clone size: NA
J gene: TRBJ2-3
CDR3 protein: CASSLSLTDTQYF
CDR3 DNA: TGCGCCAGCAGCTTGTCCCTCACAGATACGCAGTATTTT

D gene: NA
V gene: TRBV7-7
clone size: many
J gene: TRBJ2-3
CDR3 protein: CASSLADRTDTQYF
CDR3 DNA: TGTGCTAGCAGCTTGGCCGACCGCACAGATACGCAGTATTTT

D gene: NA
V gene: TRBV7-9
clone size: NA
J gene: TRBJ2-1
CDR3 protein: CASSLAGEVFDEQFF
CDR3 DNA: TGTGCCAGCAGCTTAGCGGGAGAAGTTTTTGATGAGCAGTTCTTC

D gene: TRBD1
V gene: TRBV11-2
clone size: few
J gene: TRBJ2-6
CDR3 protein: CASSVRAGGYYGANVLTF
CDR3 DNA: TGTGCCAGCAGCGTGCGTGCAGGGGGCTATTATGGGGCCAACGTCCTGACTTTC